This T cell receptor (beta chain) was profiled in a study of tumor-infiltrating lymphocytes in primary liver carcinoma (dated by TCRdb to 2017 to 2019). Regarding the complete study: The five patients, three men and two women aged 30 to 69 years, had hepatocellular carcinoma (four) or combined HCC and intrahepatic cholangiocarcinoma (one). Tumors of the five patients were stage T1-T3 N0M0 with maximum diameters of roughly 4 to 11 cm. Each sample produced roughly 3.5 to 8 million productive TCRbeta reads, and read depth showed no significant difference between tissue types. TCRbeta repertoire sequencing, expression microarrays and whole-exome sequencing were combined in the study across five regions of each liver tumor, with adjacent normal tissue and blood also included. A total of about 35 specimens from 5 patients went through TCRbeta repertoire sequencing, namely 25 tumor regions, 5 adjacent noncancerous liver tissues and 5 peripheral blood samples. To link TCRbeta repertoire diversity with the local molecular phenotype, the approximately 25 tumor region samples were profiled using Agilent mRNA microarrays. High reproducibility was observed for the technical replicate repertoires, with mean shared-clone rates around 0.89 and correlation coefficients above 0.95.

Without any cell sorting, total RNA and DNA were co-extracted from about 21-30 mg of bulk tissue using the AllPrep DNA/RNA mini kit. Roughly five patients with histopathologically diagnosed primary liver carcinoma underwent surgical resection in China between 2015 and March 2016. Chronic HBV infection was present in the patients, and the patients were treatment-naive at sampling. Five spatially separated regions were sampled from each tumor: the superior, inferior, left-lateral and right-lateral poles, plus the tumor centre. Histology showed that every tumor sample contained more than 80% viable tumor cells. Fresh tumor and adjacent tissue pieces were bisected; one half was stored in RNAlater at -80°C, the other sent for histology. The study at large found these results: Comparison of CD4+ and CD8+ T cell repertoires was precluded by the use of bulk unsorted samples. Repertoire overlap was found to be higher between tumor regions (mean roughly 36%) than between tumor-adjacent (approximately 17%) or tumor-blood (roughly 15%) pairs, consistent with antigen-driven expansion. Only roughly 8-25% of top clones appeared in all five regions of a tumor, which suggests that tumor-infiltrating T cells are spatially heterogeneous. A significantly larger repertoire fraction was made up by the top 250 clones in tumors than in blood (p = 0.039). Only the TCR beta chain was sequenced, so true repertoire diversity is likely underestimated because unpaired alpha chains were not captured. With just four to six patients in the study, the authors point out that the findings should be validated in a larger study.

As to this clonotype: Its antigen is still unknown. No much larger clonotype is one base removed from it; base qualities were not supplied.

The germline V gene encodes CDR1 MDHEN and CDR2 SYDVKM. At the junction V is shortened by 2 bases and J by 5 bases, with 9 bases in between. CDR3 length: 14 amino acids, cysteine to phenylalanine. This entry keeps only the CDR3 DNA: 42 bases, framed from base 1. A constant-region primer and ProtoScript II reverse transcriptase were used to reverse-transcribe TCRbeta-specific cDNA from approximately 500 ng total RNA. The TCRbeta libraries were prepared through three rounds of nested multiplex PCR following a slightly modified ARM-PCR procedure. Multiplex TRBV1-TRBV30 forward primers and a Cbeta reverse primer were used in the first two PCR rounds, each of which was run for approximately 11 cycles. Sample barcodes and Illumina adapters were attached in a final 25-cycle PCR using Deep VentR polymerase. Before sequencing, amplicons of 200-500 bp were purified from gel using a QIAquick gel extraction kit. An Illumina HiSeq 2500 was used to sequence the TCRbeta amplicons, generating 250-bp paired-end reads. As for the original processing: Trimmomatic v0.33 was used to quality-trim the reads, and FLASH v1.2.11 was used to merge paired reads so that full CDR3 sequences could be recovered. V, D and J germline segments were assigned to the rearranged TCRbeta sequences using MiGEC v1.2.1b. VDJtools v1.0.0 computed clonotype statistics and Shannon-Wiener diversity indices. Except for diversity analysis, only the 250 most abundant clonotypes of each sample were used in subsequent analyses to reduce sampling bias. The raw public data were reprocessed by TCRdb itself: fastp quality trimming at Q25, MiXCR clonotype calling, in-frame beta chains only. Every entry covers one CDR3 protein and lists the most common genes and DNA from its rows. The authors' filters were not applied to this entry. The sample has 100,000 to 150,000 distinct CDR3 sequences on record, 64% of them singletons. The ten top clones hold approximately 8.9% of the sample.

This TCR came from a woman aged 55-69 years with primary liver carcinoma and hepatitis B virus infection. The rearranged segments are TRBV28 and TRBJ2-2; no confident D gene assignment can be made. The sequencing sample was made of liver tumor tissue from sampling region 3. The cell subset or site tag for this specimen amounts to: tumor region T3, left-lateral pole. The CDR3 protein: CASSLARRTGELFF. The base sequence is TGTGCCAGCAGTTTAGCCCGGAGAACCGGGGAGCTGTTTTTT. Joined to the reference TRBV28 and TRBJ2-2 proteins, this CDR3 gives the full variable domain: DVKVTQSSRYLVKRTGEKVFLECVQDMDHENMFWYRQDPGLGLRLIYFSYDVKMKEKGDIPEGYSVSREKKERFSLILESASTNQTSMYLCASSLARRTGELFFGEGSRLTVL.